Detailed here is one T cell receptor beta chain. This clonotype was seen many times. It lacks a known antigen. It has no much larger one-base neighbor in the sample; base qualities were not kept. From the germline V gene (reference sequence), CDR1 is GTSNPN and CDR2 is SVGIG. Trimming takes 2 bases from V and 6 bases from J, and the germline ends sit 13 bases apart. The CDR3 has 13 amino acids, counting the end cysteine and phenylalanine. The sequence is cut down to CDR3 DNA, 39 bases in frame from base 1. These data are taken from a study of T cells of healthy individuals (dated by TCRdb to 2016 to 2018). The library was made by 5' RACE. TCRdb shows the sequencer as Illumina MiSeq. TCRdb took the public reads, trimmed them with fastp at Q25, ran MiXCR for clone calling and kept in-frame beta chains. For every CDR3 protein sequence, its rows merge into one entry that carries the most common genes and DNA. The sample table records 40,000 to 60,000 distinct CDR3 sequences; about 15% of these occur just once. Around 15% of the sample is held by the ten biggest clonotypes.

This clonotype originated in a human donor in good health. The chain links TRBV30 with TRBJ1-2, with the D gene call left open. The CDR3 protein: CAWSRKGPDGYTF. The nucleotide sequence is TGTGCCTGGAGTCGGAAGGGTCCCGATGGCTACACCTTC. The CDR3 plus the reference TRBV30 and TRBJ1-2 genes for the other parts give the full variable domain: SQTIHQWPATLVQPVGSPLSLECTVEGTSNPNLYWYRQAAGRGLQLLFYSVGIGQISSEVPQNLSASRPQDRQFILSSKKLLLSDSGFYLCAWSRKGPDGYTFGSGTRLTVV.